The entry below describes one TCR beta chain. Antigen: not known. The sample belongs to a study of shared clonotypes between healthy human individuals. Study conclusions and caveats: It was observed that roughly 4.8% of naive CD4 clonotypes were shared across several donors.

TCRdb's copy holds only in-frame clones and misses some; the assay was immunoSEQ multiplex PCR. The sample yields roughly 700,000 clones, less than 85% seen once. Trimming took off 2 bases at V and 7 bases at J, with 15 bases between the two ends. Germline V gene data show CDR1 as MNHEY and CDR2 as SVGAGI. This CDR3 comprises 15 residues. Sequenced: memory CD4+ T cells sorted from blood. The sample's subset: CD45RA-negative fraction. The gene calls are TRBV6-5 and TRBJ2-1, with a weak D call TRBD1 (6 bases). The clonotype comes from a woman aged 30 to 39 in good health. In DNA form, the CDR3 reads TGTGCCAGCAGTTACAGGGGGACGCCTCCGAATGAGCAGTTCTTC. Protein sequence: CASSYRGTPPNEQFF.